Shown below are 13 T cell receptor beta chains from a single sample sequenced in a study of beta chain features in type 1 diabetes. Study results and caveats: Moderate but significant shortening of TCRB CDR3s was recorded in all four CD4+ subsets from Type 1 diabetes patients.

Their recognized antigens are unknown. Isolated RNA was reverse transcribed in full, so expressed TCRB transcripts were sequenced. This table comes from immunoSEQ multiplex PCR, and its TCRdb copy is limited to in-frame clones, with some not included. The table lists 500,000 to 850,000 clones, over 12% of them singletons. Sequenced sample: naive CD4+ T cells from blood. The receptors stem from a young man with type 1 diabetes.

The chain carries TRBV28 and TRBJ2-3; D not certain. The CDR3 is 13 amino acids. Trimming pared 7 bases from V and 2 bases from J, leaving 10 bases between. Germline lookup yields CDR1 MDHEN and CDR2 SYDVKM. The CDR3 region is CASTGPYTDTQYF. The CDR3 DNA follows: TGTGCCAGCACTGGGCCGTACACAGATACGCAGTATTTT.

The chain recombines TRBV28 with TRBJ2-5; TRBD1 matches at 7 bases. Losses at the gene ends were 2 bases for V and 2 bases for J; bases not matched to a gene: 5. The CDR3 totals 15 residues. The germline V gene has CDR1 MDHEN and CDR2 SYDVKM. The CDR3 bases are TGTGCCAGCAGTTTAATTCGACAGGGTCAAGAGACCCAGTACTTC. It encodes CASSLIRQGQETQYF. The entire variable domain, with the rest obtained from reference TRBV28 and TRBJ2-5, is as follows: DVKVTQSSRYLVKRTGEKVFLECVQDMDHENMFWYRQDPGLGLRLIYFSYDVKMKEKGDIPEGYSVSREKKERFSLILESASTNQTSMYLCASSLIRQGQETQYFGPGTRLLVL.

In its sample, this clone was seen a few times. This sequence joins TRBV11-2 and TRBJ1-2; the D is unclear. The CDR3 is 12 residues long. Germline CDR1 is SGHAT and CDR2 is FQNNGV. Between the trimmed V and J ends, which lost 4 bases and 8 bases, there was a span of 11 bases. The CDR3 reads CASSSVGWGYTF. DNA of the CDR3: TGTGCCAGCAGCTCCGTCGGATGGGGCTACACCTTC.

V usage is TRBV11-2 and J usage is TRBJ1-2; possible D gene TRBD1, 6 bases. Trimming removed 5 bases from V and 2 bases from J, with 12 bases in between. Germline V gives CDR1 SGHAT, CDR2 FQNNGV. This CDR3 spans 14 amino acids. CDR3 coding DNA: TGTGCCAGCAGCCCGCAGGGGTTCAACTATGGCTACACCTTC. Residues: CASSPQGFNYGYTF.

This clone has just a few counts. The rearrangement uses TRBV21-1 and TRBJ2-3; the table's D call, TRBD1, was not checked against the DNA. TRBV21-1 is labeled a pseudogene. The CDR3 runs 15 residues. The DNA for the CDR3 is TGTGCCAGCAGCAGGCCGGGATGGGGACAAGATACGCAGTATTTT. It translates to CASSRPGWGQDTQYF.

This clone showed up just a few times. This chain joins TRBV20-1 and TRBJ2-7, with a weak D call TRBD1 (6 bases). Germline CDR1 is DFQATT and CDR2 is SNEGSKA (reference sequence). The V end was cut by 5 bases, the J end by 6 bases, with 11 bases between. The CDR3 has 11 amino acids. The CDR3 bases are TGCAGTGCTGGGGGCCCTAGCGAGCAGTACTTC. It encodes CSAGGPSEQYF.

The chain carries TRBV28 and TRBJ1-1; D not resolved. Germline V gene data show CDR1 as MDHEN and CDR2 as SYDVKM. Trimming stripped 5 bases from V and 0 bases from J, with 10 bases between. The CDR3 covers 14 residues. The CDR3 DNA is TGTGCCAGCAGTACCCGACTGATGAACACTGAAGCTTTCTTT. Translated: CASSTRLMNTEAFF.

The V gene is TRBV5-6, the J gene TRBJ2-3; D is uncertain. The V and J ends lost 3 bases and 3 bases respectively, with 5 bases between them. Germline CDR1 is SGHDT and CDR2 is YYEEEE. The CDR3 has 12 amino acids. The CDR3 nucleotides are TGTGCCAGCAGCTCCACTACAGATACGCAGTATTTT. Its protein is CASSSTTDTQYF.

This clone was detected only a few times. The rearrangement links TRBV9 to TRBJ2-1; maybe TRBD1 (6 bases). This CDR3 has 15 amino acids. Trimming took 3 bases from V and 4 from J, leaving 14 bases between them. From germline, CDR1 is SGDLS and CDR2 YYNGEE. The CDR3 bases are TGTGCCAGCAGCGCGGATAACAGGGAGTACAATGAGCAGTTCTTC. As protein: CASSADNREYNEQFF. The complete variable domain, with remaining parts taken from reference TRBV9 and TRBJ2-1, reads DSGVTQTPKHLITATGQRVTLRCSPRSGDLSVYWYQQSLDQGLQFLIQYYNGEERAKGNILERFSAQQFPDLHSELNLSSLELGDSALYFCASSADNREYNEQFFGPGTRLTVL.

The chain couples TRBV27 to TRBJ2-7; the match to TRBD1 covers 8 bases. The CDR3 is 19 residues long. The germline V gene encodes CDR1 MNHEY and CDR2 SMNVEV (reference sequence). The trim removed 3 bases at V and 1 base at J, leaving 17 bases unmatched. CDR3 nucleotide sequence: TGTGCCAGCAGTTTTCGTGAGACAGGGGTCCTTGCCTCTTCCTACGAGCAGTACTTC. This codes for CASSFRETGVLASSYEQYF.

V usage is TRBV5-1 and J usage is TRBJ1-3, with a possible D match to TRBD1 (5 bases). The CDR3 has 15 amino acids. The V end lost 5 bases, the J end lost 0 bases, and 12 bases lay between the germline ends. Germline lookup yields CDR1 SGHRS and CDR2 YFSETQ. CDR3 sequence reads: CASRAAGTSGNTIYF. The CDR3 DNA follows: TGCGCCAGCAGAGCCGCAGGGACCTCTGGAAACACCATATATTTT.

The genes are TRBV5-4 and TRBJ1-1, with 8 bases lining up with TRBD1. J lost 7 bases, V lost 4 bases, and 6 bases had no gene match. Germline loops: CDR1 SGHNT, CDR2 YYREEE (reference sequence). This CDR3 contains 13 residues. CDR3 sequence (DNA): TGTGCCAGCAGCACGACAGGGGTCGGTGAAGCTTTCTTT. As protein: CASSTTGVGEAFF.

V is TRBV9 and J is TRBJ1-1; possibly TRBD1 for D (5 bases). This CDR3 is 14 amino acids long. Germline V gene sequence: CDR1 SGDLS, CDR2 YYNGEE. Trimming cost V 4 bases and J 1 base, with 11 bases left between them. CDR3 protein: CASSPRGQNTEAFF. DNA for the CDR3: TGTGCCAGCAGCCCCCGGGGCCAGAACACTGAAGCTTTCTTT.